This T cell receptor (beta chain) was observed in a study of blood T cell repertoires in COVID-19. For the study at large: Researchers got acute and convalescent COVID-19 samples from the United States, Italy and Spain. Sample material is recorded as cDNA or gDNA derived from T cells, B-cell-depleted T cells, or PBMCs.

Germline V lookup: CDR1 SGHRS, CDR2 YFSETQ. J was trimmed by 6 bases and V by 0 bases; bases with no gene match: 5. The CDR3 totals 15 residues. Per the authors' pipeline: Estimates of nucleated cell counts were drawn from the amplification of reference gene primers. Profiled with immunoSEQ multiplex PCR; TCRdb holds only in-frame clones, not every one. The DNA gave D and trimming, while V, J and clone size come from that table. In the table there are roughly 220,000 clones, 80% to 85% of which are singletons. This chain joins TRBV5-1 and TRBJ2-3; 9 bases map to TRBD2. Source material: peripheral blood. This sequence was found in a man aged 25 to 40 with active or convalescent COVID-19. Here the CDR3 DNA reads TGCGCCAGCAGCTTGGATAGCGGGAGCGGGGATACGCAGTATTTT. This encodes CASSLDSGSGDTQYF.